These 3 T cell receptor beta chains share one sample of origin, sequenced in a study of Ad26.COV2.S vaccination and SARS-CoV-2 variants. Clones were sequenced by immunoSEQ multiplex PCR, and TCRdb holds only the in-frame ones, with some missing. The data contain around 350,000 clones, around 92% of them seen just once; the ten biggest clones take up roughly 3.9%. The sample was peripheral blood, taken after recovery from COVID-19. Receptors were obtained from a human donor who had recovered from COVID-19.

This clone was seen a single time. V and J are TRBV27 and TRBJ2-7; TRBD1 matches at 8 bases. This CDR3 contains 14 residues. Germline V gene sequence: CDR1 MNHEY, CDR2 SMNVEV (reference sequence). Unmatched junction bases numbered 6, after V lost 6 bases and J lost 2 bases. In DNA form, the CDR3 reads TGTGCCAGCAGACCGGACAGGGCCACCTACGAGCAGTACTTC. Encoded protein: CASRPDRATYEQYF.

The genes are TRBV5-1 and TRBJ2-3; tentative D call: TRBD1 (7 bases). The CDR3 has 16 residues. From germline, CDR1 is SGHRS and CDR2 YFSETQ. The V end was cut by 3 bases, the J end by 4 bases, with 18 bases between. The CDR3 protein is CASSWGARQGADTQYF. CDR3 sequence (DNA): TGCGCCAGCAGCTGGGGGGCGAGACAGGGCGCAGATACGCAGTATTTT.

This clone was found a few times. The V and J genes are TRBV5-1 and TRBJ2-3; TRBD1 might be the D (6 bases). The CDR3 is 14 amino acids. Trimming pared 7 bases from V and 2 bases from J, leaving 14 bases between. The germline gives CDR1 SGHRS, CDR2 YFSETQ. As DNA, the CDR3 is TGCGCCAGCGCCAGGGGTGAACTCACAGATACGCAGTATTTT. Encoded protein: CASARGELTDTQYF.